These 13 T cell receptor beta chains were sequenced from one sample in a study of cytomegalovirus exposure and HLA in healthy donors. 13 Jbeta primers and 60 Vbeta primers were used for the PCR. TCRdb's copy holds only in-frame clones and misses some; the assay was immunoSEQ multiplex PCR. Counted here are tens of thousands of clones, roughly two thirds occurring once; the ten biggest clones make up over 4.5%. Material for sequencing was PBMCs. These receptors all come from a man aged 55 to 70 in good health and CMV-seropositive.

The chain employs TRBV29-1 and TRBJ2-3; 7 positions agree with TRBD1. The V segment lost 3 bases and the J segment 3 bases; nucleotides outside the gene matches: 6. CDR1 is SQVTM and CDR2 is ANQGSEA in the germline V gene. The CDR3 length is 14 residues. CDR3 residues: CSVDERGRTDTQYF. The CDR3 DNA reads as TGCAGCGTTGATGAAAGGGGGCGAACAGATACGCAGTATTTT.

The genes are TRBV27 and TRBJ2-1; 10 nucleotides agree with TRBD2. Germline CDR1 and CDR2: MNHEY and SMNVEV (reference sequence). Trimming at V came to 1 base and at J to 7 bases, leaving 7 bases not matched to a gene. The CDR3 contains 16 residues. The CDR3: CASSLFLAGEGNEQFF. The CDR3 bases are TGTGCCAGCAGTTTATTTCTAGCGGGAGAGGGGAATGAGCAGTTCTTC.

The rearrangement links TRBV7-9 to TRBJ1-1; perhaps TRBD1 as D (5 bases). This CDR3 is 14 amino acids long. Trimming left V 3 bases short and J 5 bases short, with 13 bases between. In germline, CDR1 is SEHNR, CDR2 FQNEAQ (reference sequence). CDR3 region: CASSFNLGGTEAFF. For the CDR3, the DNA is TGTGCCAGCAGCTTCAATCTGGGGGGGACTGAAGCTTTCTTT.

The rearrangement joins TRBV19 to TRBJ2-5; D is possibly TRBD2 (5 bases). This CDR3 comprises 14 residues. Germline V gene lookup returns CDR1 LNHDA and CDR2 SQIVND (reference sequence). V lost 5 bases and J lost 5, with 15 bases in between. Here the CDR3 DNA reads TGTGCCAGTAGTGAGACCCTCGGGGTGGAGACCCAGTACTTC. It translates to CASSETLGVETQYF.

The chain links TRBV7-2 to TRBJ2-3; D is ambiguous. The CDR3 has 13 amino acids. With 5 bases removed from V and 4 bases from J, the gap between germline ends came to 10 bases. Per germline, CDR1 SGHTA and CDR2 FQGNSA. The CDR3 region is CASSPNFPDTQYF. CDR3 bases: TGTGCCAGCAGCCCTAATTTTCCAGATACGCAGTATTTT.

The chain combines TRBV19 with TRBJ1-5; D not certain. The V gene's germline CDR1 is LNHDA and CDR2 SQIVND (reference sequence). V was pared by 1 base and J by 2 bases, with 9 bases between. The CDR3 runs to 15 residues. Here the CDR3 reads CASSIGASGNQPQHF. CDR3 bases: TGTGCCAGTAGTATAGGGGCGTCGGGCAATCAGCCCCAGCATTTT.

The gene calls are TRBV19 and TRBJ2-1; TRBD2 matches at 8 bases. The CDR3 totals 14 residues. Trimming removed 6 bases from V and 2 bases from J; junction bases left unmatched: 3. Germline CDR1 LNHDA, CDR2 SQIVND (reference sequence). Written as DNA, the CDR3 is TGTGCCAGTAGGAGCGGGAGACCCTACAATGAGCAGTTCTTC. It encodes CASRSGRPYNEQFF.

This clone was seen only once. The rearrangement links TRBV7-6 to TRBJ2-5; 10 bases are a match to TRBD2. The junction had 3 bases not matched to a gene; V was cut back by 5 bases and J by 6 bases. The CDR3 length is 13 residues. Germline V gene data show CDR1 as SGHVS and CDR2 as FNYEAQ. CDR3: CASSPSGRKTQYF. The CDR3 nucleotides read TGTGCCAGCAGCCCTAGCGGGAGAAAGACCCAGTACTTC.

The chain couples TRBV28 to TRBJ2-1; TRBD2 matches at 13 bases. From germline, CDR1 is MDHEN and CDR2 SYDVKM. The CDR3 sequence is 16 residues long. V dropped 6 bases and J dropped 9; count of bases not matched to a gene: 11. The CDR3 sequence is CASSRTSGSARLEQFF. The CDR3 nucleotides are TGTGCCAGCAGCCGGACTAGCGGGAGCGCCAGGCTTGAGCAGTTCTTC. Variable domain in full (rest from reference TRBV28 and TRBJ2-1): DVKVTQSSRYLVKRTGEKVFLECVQDMDHENMFWYRQDPGLGLRLIYFSYDVKMKEKGDIPEGYSVSREKKERFSLILESASTNQTSMYLCASSRTSGSARLEQFFGPGTRLTVL.

The V and J genes are TRBV27 and TRBJ2-7; 9 nucleotides align to TRBD2. The germline CDR1 and CDR2 sequences are MNHEY and SMNVEV (reference sequence). The CDR3 totals 15 residues. The ends lost 5 bases at V and 5 bases at J; junction bases unmatched: 10. The CDR3 nucleotides are TGTGCCAGCAGTGTCACACGGACTAGCGTCGACGAGCAGTACTTC. Amino acids: CASSVTRTSVDEQYF.

This chain connects TRBV30 to TRBJ2-2; D unresolved. Germline loops: CDR1 GTSNPN, CDR2 SVGIG (reference sequence). Trimming left V 3 bases short and J 7 bases short, with 6 bases between. The CDR3 has 11 amino acids. Written as DNA, the CDR3 is TGTGCCTGGAGGACATTCGGGGAGCTGTTTTTT. Amino acids: CAWRTFGELFF.

This sequence joins TRBV11-2 and TRBJ1-5; tentatively, D is TRBD1 (5 bases). V was clipped by 0 bases and J by 12 bases, with 15 bases between them. This CDR3 has 14 amino acids. Germline-derived CDR1 and CDR2 are SGHAT and FQNNGV. The CDR3 loop is CASSLDRQLKLQHF. The CDR3, as DNA: TGTGCCAGCAGCTTAGATCGACAGTTAAAGCTCCAGCATTTT.

In its sample, this clone was seen once. The chain is built from TRBV30 and TRBJ1-2; 9 bases are a match to TRBD1. The germline V gene encodes CDR1 GTSNPN and CDR2 SVGIG (reference sequence). The CDR3 sequence is 13 residues long. V lost 1 base to trimming and J lost 5 bases; unmatched junction nucleotides: 2. DNA of the CDR3: TGTGCCTGGAGTGGGGACAGGGTATATGGCTACACCTTC. As protein: CAWSGDRVYGYTF.